The 21 T cell receptor beta chains below come from one sample, sequenced in a study of CD8 T cells in Susac syndrome. Random hexamers were used to reverse transcribe the RNA input (about 0.5 to 1 ug). TCRdb used MiXCR to reprocess the immunoSEQ multiplex PCR reads, holding one entry per CDR3 protein. The data show 170,000 or so distinct CDR3 sequences, over 90% seen once. Sample: CD4+ T cells from PBMCs. These receptors came from a human donor with Susac syndrome.

This clonotype occurred a few times. This CDR3 reads CASSTRTGGYNEQFF. The CDR3 DNA is TGTGCCAGCAGCACCCGGACAGGGGGCTACAATGAGCAGTTCTTC. The rearrangement uses TRBV11-2 and TRBJ2-1; 10 bases are shared with TRBD1. Looked up from germline, CDR1 is SGHAT and CDR2 is FQNNGV. The trim removed 5 bases at V and 3 bases at J, leaving 4 bases unmatched. This CDR3 is 15 amino acids long.

This chain uses TRBV6-6 with TRBJ2-7; D possibly corresponds to TRBD1 (5 bases). There are 13 residues in the CDR3. CDR1 is MNHNY, CDR2 SVGAGI, per germline (reference sequence). Trimming took off 5 bases at V and 5 bases at J, with 13 bases between the two ends. In DNA form, the CDR3 reads TGTGCCAGCAGTCCGCAGGGTAGGAACGAGCAGTACTTC. Translating it yields CASSPQGRNEQYF.

This rearrangement joins TRBV4-3 to TRBJ2-7; 7 bases line up with TRBD1. Germline loops: CDR1 LGHNA, CDR2 YSLEER. V lost 1 base, J lost 0 bases, and 3 bases stayed unmatched. CDR3 length: 15 amino acids. DNA of the CDR3: TGCGCCAGCAGCCAAGGGGGACAGAGCTCCTACGAGCAGTACTTC. Protein sequence: CASSQGGQSSYEQYF.

The chain couples TRBV30 to TRBJ2-1; D is undetermined. The CDR3 has 13 residues. The germline V gene has CDR1 GTSNPN and CDR2 SVGIG (reference sequence). The V gene lost 0 bases and the J gene lost 5 bases, with 8 bases spanning the gap. The CDR3 here is CAWSVRQDNEQFF. Written as DNA, the CDR3 is TGTGCCTGGAGTGTAAGGCAGGACAATGAGCAGTTCTTC.

The J gene is TRBJ1-1, the V gene TRBV20-1; D gene unclear. Germline V gene lookup returns CDR1 DFQATT and CDR2 SNEGSKA (reference sequence). This CDR3 spans 12 amino acids. The V end was cut by 0 bases, the J end by 5 bases, with 7 bases between. The CDR3 loop reads CSARDSGTEAFF. The DNA for the CDR3 is TGCAGTGCTAGAGATTCAGGAACTGAAGCTTTCTTT.

The chain joins TRBV5-1 to TRBJ1-1; 7 positions agree with TRBD1. This CDR3 is built from 14 residues. Unmatched junction bases numbered 5, after V lost 5 bases and J lost 1 base. Germline CDR1 is SGHRS and CDR2 is YFSETQ. The CDR3 coding sequence is TGCGCCAGCAGGTTTGACAGGGAGAACACTGAAGCTTTCTTT. Protein product: CASRFDRENTEAFF.

The chain links TRBV7-2 to TRBJ2-5; 11 bases are a match to TRBD2. In germline, CDR1 is SGHTA, CDR2 FQGNSA. The CDR3 runs to 15 residues. After removal of 0 bases from V and 5 bases from J, the junction contained 2 bases not matched to a gene. CDR3 in amino acids: CASSLASGGAETQYF. CDR3 DNA sequence: TGTGCCAGCAGCTTAGCTAGCGGGGGGGCCGAGACCCAGTACTTC.

The chain employs TRBV20-1 and TRBJ1-4, with D uncertain. The V gene lost 3 bases and the J gene lost 5 bases, with 16 bases spanning the gap. Germline V gene sequence: CDR1 DFQATT, CDR2 SNEGSKA (reference sequence). The CDR3 totals 15 residues. DNA of the CDR3: TGCAGTGCTAGGGGTGTCCGGCAGACAAATGAAAAACTGTTTTTT. Its protein product is CSARGVRQTNEKLFF.

As DNA, the CDR3 is TGTGCCAGTAGTATAGAGCGGGGGGAACCCCAGCATTTT. Amino acids: CASSIERGEPQHF. The chain employs TRBV19 and TRBJ1-5, with a tentative D call TRBD1 (5 bases). Germline CDR1 LNHDA, CDR2 SQIVND (reference sequence). Trimming stripped 0 bases from V and 10 bases from J, with 10 bases between. The CDR3 is 13 residues long.

The rearrangement uses TRBV18 and TRBJ2-5; D remains ambiguous. Trimming took 1 base from V and 1 from J, leaving 7 bases between them. This CDR3 is built from 14 residues. Germline CDR1 reads KGHSH; CDR2 reads LQKENI. In DNA form, the CDR3 reads TGTGCCAGCTCACCACGCGTCGGCCAAGAGACCCAGTACTTC. Its protein product is CASSPRVGQETQYF.

The gene calls are TRBV6-5 and TRBJ1-1; D unresolved. The V gene's germline CDR1 is MNHEY and CDR2 SVGAGI. The V end was cut by 0 bases, the J end by 1 base, with 9 bases between. This CDR3 has 15 residues. CDR3 sequence: CASSYSTPPNTEAFF. The CDR3 coding sequence is TGTGCCAGCAGTTACTCGACACCCCCGAACACTGAAGCTTTCTTT.

The CDR3 DNA reads as TGCAGTGCTAGTCGCTTTGGGACAGCAAGAGGGGGTCCTGGGGCCAACGTCCTGACTTTC. Protein: CSASRFGTARGGPGANVLTF. The chain uses TRBV20-1 and TRBJ2-6, with 7 positions matching TRBD1. Germline V lookup: CDR1 DFQATT, CDR2 SNEGSKA (reference sequence). This CDR3 is built from 20 residues. J gave up 2 bases and V 3 bases, and 19 bases lay outside the gene matches.

The CDR3, as DNA: TGCAGCGTTGAAGATCCGGGGACTAGCGGGAGGGTAGATACGCAGTATTTT. Its protein product is CSVEDPGTSGRVDTQYF. The chain joins TRBV29-1 to TRBJ2-3, with 16 bases that match TRBD2. Germline lookup yields CDR1 SQVTM and CDR2 ANQGSEA. Losses at the gene ends were 0 bases for V and 5 bases for J; bases not matched to a gene: 5. The length of the CDR3 is 17 residues.

The chain links TRBV30 to TRBJ2-1; either TRBD1 or TRBD2 may fit D (7 bases each). The length of the CDR3 is 15 residues. Per germline, CDR1 GTSNPN and CDR2 SVGIG (reference sequence). V was shortened by 0 bases and J by 10 bases, with 19 bases between the two germline ends. The CDR3 sequence is CAWSVFGTAGWEQFF. As DNA, the CDR3 is TGTGCCTGGAGTGTATTTGGGACAGCGGGATGGGAGCAGTTCTTC.

This chain uses TRBV7-2 with TRBJ2-4; D uncertain. CDR3 size: 15 residues. Germline V gives CDR1 SGHTA, CDR2 FQGNSA. Trimming pared 5 bases from V and 7 bases from J, leaving 18 bases between. The CDR3 loop is CASSRTFSEGNIQYF. DNA for the CDR3: TGTGCCAGCAGCCGCACCTTTTCCGAAGGGAACATTCAGTACTTC.

The CDR3 is CATSGSAYTGELFF. The CDR3 DNA sequence: TGTGCCACCAGTGGTTCAGCTTACACCGGGGAGCTGTTTTTT. The chain carries TRBV24-1 and TRBJ2-2; D is ambiguous. This CDR3 has 14 residues. Deletions cut 5 bases from V and 3 bases from J, with 9 bases between. Germline V CDR1 and CDR2: KGHDR, SFDVKD.

The genes are TRBV30 and TRBJ1-6; 8 bases match TRBD1. Germline-derived CDR1 and CDR2 are GTSNPN and SVGIG (reference sequence). The CDR3 is made up of 13 amino acids. With 3 bases clipped from V and 6 bases from J, the junction kept 1 base outside the gene matches. The CDR3 sequence is CAWSRGLNSPLHF. The CDR3 DNA sequence: TGTGCCTGGAGCAGGGGGCTTAATTCACCCCTCCACTTT.

V and J are TRBV4-2 and TRBJ2-1; D is perhaps TRBD1 (5 bases). The CDR3 contains 16 residues. Germline lookup yields CDR1 LGHNA and CDR2 YNFKEQ. The V and J ends lost 0 bases and 6 bases respectively, with 15 bases between them. The CDR3 sequence is CASSQELSGIPNEQFF. The CDR3 DNA reads as TGTGCCAGCAGCCAAGAATTGTCAGGGATTCCCAATGAGCAGTTCTTC.

This chain links TRBV5-6 with TRBJ1-6; tentatively, D is TRBD1 (5 bases). With 1 base removed from V and 7 bases from J, the gap between germline ends came to 12 bases. Germline values: CDR1 SGHDT, CDR2 YYEEEE. The length of the CDR3 is 15 residues. The CDR3 bases are TGTGCCAGCAGCTTGCTTCAGGGTGGGAATTCACCCCTCCACTTT. Translated, it gives CASSLLQGGNSPLHF.

The gene calls are TRBV29-1 and TRBJ2-5; TRBD1 might be the D (6 bases). CDR1 SQVTM and CDR2 ANQGSEA come from the germline V gene. The CDR3 is 11 amino acids. V lost 7 bases and J 5 bases, leaving 11 bases between the germline ends. CDR3 loop: CSGTRGETQYF. The CDR3 DNA reads as TGCAGCGGTACGAGGGGGGAGACCCAGTACTTC.

This chain connects TRBV20-1 to TRBJ1-5; D ambiguous. Trimming removed 0 bases at V and 3 bases at J, with 6 bases between. CDR1 and CDR2 (germline): DFQATT, SNEGSKA (reference sequence). This CDR3 region has 13 residues. The CDR3 nucleotides are TGCAGTGCTAGAGATAAGCACAATCAGCCCCAGCATTTT. It specifies CSARDKHNQPQHF.